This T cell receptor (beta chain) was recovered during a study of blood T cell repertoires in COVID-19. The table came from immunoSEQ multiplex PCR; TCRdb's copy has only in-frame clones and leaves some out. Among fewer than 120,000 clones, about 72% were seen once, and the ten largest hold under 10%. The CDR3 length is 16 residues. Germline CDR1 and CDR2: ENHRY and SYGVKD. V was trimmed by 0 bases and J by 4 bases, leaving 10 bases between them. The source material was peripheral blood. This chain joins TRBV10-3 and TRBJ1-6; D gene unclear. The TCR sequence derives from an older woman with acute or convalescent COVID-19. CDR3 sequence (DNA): TGTGCCATCAGTGAGTCAAAGGGAGGGTATAATTCACCCCTCCACTTT. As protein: CAISESKGGYNSPLHF.